Here is one T cell receptor beta chain with its context. This sample is drawn from a study of siplizumab effects on memory and regulatory T cells. Assay: immunoSEQ multiplex PCR; the TCRdb copy retains only in-frame clones and omits some. The table records more than 75,000 clones, over 85% of them present only once. CDR3 length: 18 amino acids. The germline V gene encodes CDR1 LGHNA and CDR2 YSLEER. Trimming removed 0 bases from V and 2 bases from J; junction bases left unmatched: 7. This TCR came from a human donor in good health. Material for sequencing was CD8+ T cells sorted from blood. This chain connects TRBV4-3 to TRBJ2-1, with 10 bases matching TRBD2. This chain's CDR3 is CASSQDRPGTSAYNEQFF. The CDR3 DNA sequence: TGCGCCAGCAGCCAAGATAGACCCGGGACTAGCGCCTACAATGAGCAGTTCTTC.